The T cell receptor (beta chain) under discussion was sequenced for a study of cytomegalovirus exposure and HLA in healthy donors. A multiplex PCR was run with 60 Vbeta primers and 13 Jbeta primers. Sequencing used immunoSEQ multiplex PCR; TCRdb keeps in-frame clones, though not all of them. Seen here are 55,000 to 80,000 clones, about three quarters observed once, and the top ten hold approximately 9.8%. Study outcomes and limitations: For presence/absence analyses, sequencing depth was assumed to be roughly uniform across donors.

The CDR3 runs 15 residues. Germline V gene lookup returns CDR1 MDHEN and CDR2 SYDVKM. Remarks on this clone: Its antigen is as yet unknown. One end of the junction does not line up with germline, which may come from a read error.

Sequencing input: PBMCs. The origin of this receptor is a man between 35 and 55 years old in good health and CMV-seronegative. The chain has TRBV28 and TRBJ1-2, with D maybe TRBD1 (6 bases). The CDR3 here is CASSWGQGQRGGCTF. The DNA of the CDR3 is TGTGCCAGCAGCTGGGGGCAGGGTCAAAGGGGTGGCTGCACCTTC.